What follows is one T cell receptor (beta chain) and its context. In the source study's methods: Reference gene primer amplification gave nucleated cell count estimates. Some clones are missing from TCRdb's copy, which holds only in-frame ones; the method was immunoSEQ multiplex PCR. That table furnishes V, J and clone size, whereas the DNA furnished D and trimming. The sample holds under 350,000 clones, about 85% seen once. These data are taken from a study of blood T cell repertoires in COVID-19. Study context: From the United States, Italy and Spain came samples of acute and convalescent COVID-19. PBMCs, B-cell-depleted T cells, or T cells provided the cDNA or gDNA that made up the material.

The CDR3 is made up of 13 amino acids. The V end lost 4 bases, the J end lost 1 base, and 8 bases lay between the germline ends. Germline V gene lookup returns CDR1 SGHNT and CDR2 YYREEE (reference sequence). The sequenced sample consisted of peripheral blood. The V gene is TRBV5-4, the J gene TRBJ1-1; tentative D call: TRBD1 (5 bases). The receptor's source is a human donor in a cohort sampled during active COVID-19. CDR3: CASSQTGNTEAFF. CDR3 in DNA: TGTGCCAGCAGCCAAACAGGGAACACTGAAGCTTTCTTT.